These T cell receptor beta chains were read from a single sample in a study of T cell repertoires in cytomegalovirus infection. From the reads, TCRdb called clonotypes with MiXCR, one entry per CDR3 protein. The table shows 490,000 or so distinct CDR3 sequences, with around 11% occurring only once. Material for sequencing was PBMCs. Receptors were obtained from a human donor in good health (CMV status not recorded). Some clones in this sample may be carry-over from other donors' samples. Both conserved end residues are part of each CDR3. A D gene is named only where the DNA matches it firmly. Clone size appears in some rows only: once, few, many, or a class for an expanded clone.

>TRBJ1-2|TRBV5-1|NA|NA
CASSLSSWDGYTF
TGCGCCAGCAGCTTGAGCTCCTGGGATGGCTACACCTTC
>TRBJ1-6|TRBV28|NA|NA
CASSAYRVYNSPLHF
TGTGCCAGCAGTGCCTACAGGGTGTATAATTCACCCCTCCACTTT
>TRBJ2-1|TRBV24-1|few|NA
CATSDFTEGNEQFF
TGTGCCACCAGTGATTTTACAGAAGGGAATGAGCAGTTCTTC
>TRBJ2-7|TRBV7-9|many|NA
CASSRLGLVYEQYF
TGTGCCAGCAGCCGACTTGGACTTGTCTACGAGCAGTACTTC
>TRBJ2-5|TRBV20-1|many|NA
CSARRPETQYF
TGCAGTGCTAGACGACCGGAGACCCAGTACTTC
>TRBJ2-3|TRBV20-1|NA|TRBD2
CSARSGGPQDTQYF
TGCAGTGCTAGGTCGGGAGGGCCTCAAGATACGCAGTATTTT
>TRBJ1-2|TRBV29-1|few|NA
CSVKEGYTF
TGCAGCGTGAAAGAGGGCTACACCTTC
>TRBJ1-3|TRBV19|NA|NA
CASSGTDAGNTIYF
TGTGCCAGTAGCGGCACTGATGCAGGAAACACCATATATTTT
>TRBJ2-3|TRBV5-4|few|TRBD2
CASSLRREKVNTQYF
TGTGCCAGCAGCCTGAGGCGGGAGAAGGTGAATACGCAGTATTTT
>TRBJ2-3|TRBV7-6|many|TRBD2
CASSATSGDTDTQYF
TGTGCCAGCAGCGCGACTAGCGGGGACACAGATACGCAGTATTTT
>TRBJ1-4|TRBV7-9|many|TRBD1
CASGTGNEKLFF
TGTGCCAGTGGGACAGGGAATGAAAAACTGTTTTTT
>TRBJ2-3|TRBV13|few|TRBD2
CASRRAGDSTDTQYF
TGTGCCAGCAGGCGAGCGGGGGATTCCACAGATACGCAGTATTTT
>TRBJ1-6|TRBV18|few|NA
CASSPDNSPLHF
TGTGCCAGCTCACCAGATAATTCACCCCTCCACTTT
>TRBJ2-1|TRBV7-3|many|TRBD2
CASSPPGSGRAGEQFF
TGTGCCAGCAGCCCCCCGGGTAGCGGGAGGGCCGGGGAGCAGTTCTTC
>TRBJ1-6|TRBV4-1|many|NA
CASSQDWSSYNSPLHF
TGCGCCAGCAGCCAAGATTGGAGCTCCTATAATTCACCCCTCCACTTT
>TRBJ2-3|TRBV2|few|NA
CASSLRWQADTQYF
TGTGCCAGCAGTCTTAGGTGGCAGGCAGATACGCAGTATTTT
>TRBJ2-1|TRBV7-3|many|NA
CASSSQYRSSYNEQFF
TGTGCCAGCAGCTCCCAGTATAGGTCATCCTACAATGAGCAGTTCTTC
>TRBJ1-1|TRBV6-5|many|NA
CASSYRRTGDGTEAFF
TGTGCCAGCAGTTACCGCCGTACGGGGGACGGCACTGAAGCTTTCTTT
>TRBJ2-7|TRBV5-1|NA|NA
CASSLVALGATYEQYF
TGCGCCAGCAGCTTGGTGGCTCTCGGGGCTACTTACGAGCAGTACTTC
>TRBJ1-2|TRBV20-1|few|TRBD1
CSARPEVSGTVGDYTF
TGCAGTGCTAGACCCGAGGTTTCCGGGACAGTGGGGGACTACACCTTC
>TRBJ2-3|TRBV4-2|few|NA
CASSQESRGGSDTQYF
TGTGCCAGCAGCCAAGAAAGTAGGGGGGGGTCAGATACGCAGTATTTT
>TRBJ2-5|TRBV14|few|NA
CASSQKGAGETQYF
TGTGCCAGCAGCCAAAAAGGGGCCGGTGAGACCCAGTACTTC
>TRBJ2-3|TRBV20-1|few|TRBD2
CSASPWEGLGAKDTQYF
TGCAGTGCTAGCCCCTGGGAGGGCCTGGGAGCGAAAGATACGCAGTATTTT
>TRBJ2-5|TRBV5-1|few|TRBD1
CASSLGQGFRETQYF
TGCGCCAGCAGCCTGGGACAGGGGTTCCGAGAGACCCAGTACTTC
>TRBJ1-1|TRBV27|many|NA
CASFKRSEAFF
TGTGCCAGTTTTAAAAGGTCTGAAGCTTTCTTT
>TRBJ2-1|TRBV6-1|many|NA
CASSGIWGRNEQFF
TGTGCCAGCAGTGGTATTTGGGGAAGGAATGAGCAGTTCTTC
>TRBJ2-1|TRBV7-6|many|TRBD1
CASSLEAGQGGFVQFF
TGTGCCAGCAGCTTAGAAGCCGGACAGGGTGGTTTCGTGCAGTTCTTC
>TRBJ1-2|TRBV7-8|many|TRBD1
CASSRGTGYGYTF
TGTGCCAGCAGCCGCGGGACAGGCTATGGCTACACCTTC
>TRBJ1-6|TRBV20-1|NA|NA
CSARRAGVDRNSPLHF
TGCAGTGCTAGAAGGGCAGGGGTTGATCGGAATTCACCCCTCCACTTT
>TRBJ1-1|TRBV19|many|NA
CASSILGRSLNTEAFF
TGTGCCAGTAGTATACTGGGAAGAAGTCTCAACACTGAAGCTTTCTTT
>TRBJ2-6|TRBV25-1|few|NA
CASSSPGGANVLTF
TGTGCCAGCAGTTCCCCCGGTGGGGCCAACGTCCTGACTTTC
>TRBJ2-3|TRBV20-1|NA|NA
CSASEFTGITDTQYF
TGCAGTGCTAGTGAGTTTACGGGAATCACAGATACGCAGTATTTT
>TRBJ1-1|TRBV4-2|few|NA
CASGWGREETEAFF
TGTGCCAGCGGGTGGGGCAGGGAGGAAACTGAAGCTTTCTTT
>TRBJ1-4|TRBV6-2/TRBV6-3|many|NA
CASRPTRANEKLFF
TGTGCCAGCAGACCGACAAGAGCTAATGAAAAACTGTTTTTT
>TRBJ1-1|TRBV4-1|NA|TRBD1
CASRGTGVNTEAFF
TGCGCCAGCAGAGGAACAGGGGTGAACACTGAAGCTTTCTTT
>TRBJ2-1|TRBV7-2|many|TRBD2
CASSLGTSINNEQFF
TGTGCCAGCAGCTTAGGGACTAGCATAAACAATGAGCAGTTCTTC
>TRBJ1-1|TRBV2|NA|TRBD1
CASSEDDRAWAEAFF
TGTGCCAGCAGTGAAGATGACAGGGCATGGGCTGAAGCTTTCTTT
>TRBJ2-5|TRBV3-1|NA|TRBD2
CASRRNSGRGETQYF
TGTGCCAGCAGGAGGAATAGCGGGAGAGGAGAGACCCAGTACTTC
>TRBJ2-3|TRBV6-4|few|NA
CASSEREMSDTQYF
TGTGCCAGCAGTGAACGGGAGATGTCAGATACGCAGTATTTT
>TRBJ1-2|TRBV10-3|many|TRBD1
CAPEEDRGRGYTF
TGTGCCCCTGAAGAAGACAGGGGGCGAGGCTACACCTTC
>TRBJ1-1|TRBV29-1|many|NA
CSVQGNTEAFF
TGCAGCGTTCAAGGGAACACTGAAGCTTTCTTT
>TRBJ2-3|TRBV7-9|NA|NA
CASTRLSWDRTDTQYF
TGTGCCAGCACCAGACTTAGTTGGGACCGCACAGATACGCAGTATTTT
>TRBJ1-1|TRBV14|many|NA
CASSPRQTNTEAFF
TGTGCCAGCAGCCCACGACAGACGAACACTGAAGCTTTCTTT
>TRBJ1-2|TRBV18|many|NA
CASSPNGYYGYTF
TGTGCCAGCTCACCAAACGGATACTATGGCTACACCTTC
>TRBJ1-1|TRBV5-6|NA|NA
CASSLQAEAFF
TGTGCCAGCAGCTTGCAGGCTGAAGCTTTCTTT
>TRBJ1-1|TRBV7-6|many|TRBD1
CASSPRGVTEAFF
TGTGCCAGCAGCCCCAGGGGGGTCACTGAAGCTTTCTTT
>TRBJ1-2|TRBV12-5|NA|TRBD1
CASGWDLPGQGASNYGYTF
TGTGCTAGTGGTTGGGATTTACCGGGACAGGGGGCTTCTAACTATGGCTACACCTTC
>TRBJ1-2|TRBV29-1|many|NA
CSVGGGGDHGYTF
TGCAGCGTTGGGGGGGGAGGGGACCATGGCTACACCTTC
>TRBJ2-1|TRBV7-2|many|NA
CASSPRPGNEQFF
TGTGCCAGCAGCCCCCGACCTGGTAATGAGCAGTTCTTC
>TRBJ2-1|TRBV14|many|TRBD1
CASSQGFTGAKQFF
TGTGCCAGCAGCCAAGGCTTTACAGGGGCAAAGCAGTTCTTC
>TRBJ2-4|TRBV19|many|NA
CASRALAKNIQYF
TGTGCCAGTAGGGCCCTAGCTAAAAACATTCAGTACTTC
>TRBJ1-5|TRBV10-3|many|NA
CAISEQPNQPQHF
TGTGCCATCAGTGAACAGCCCAATCAGCCCCAGCATTTT
>TRBJ2-5|TRBV29-1|many|TRBD1
CSATPGGRETQYF
TGCAGCGCCACGCCAGGGGGCAGGGAGACCCAGTACTTC
>TRBJ1-1|TRBV29-1|NA|NA
CSVEFRRGEAFF
TGCAGCGTTGAATTCCGGCGGGGAGAAGCTTTCTTT
>TRBJ2-3|TRBV28|few|TRBD2
CASKTSGSPDTQYF
TGTGCCAGCAAAACTAGCGGGAGCCCAGATACGCAGTATTTT
>TRBJ1-3|TRBV7-8|many|TRBD1
CASSTRTGIFSGNTIYF
TGTGCCAGCAGCACCCGGACAGGGATCTTCTCTGGAAACACCATATATTTT
>TRBJ2-6|TRBV7-6|many|TRBD1
CASSPRSGGHRANVLTF
TGTGCCAGCAGCCCCCGATCAGGGGGCCATAGGGCCAACGTCCTGACTTTC